The rows below give T cell receptor beta chains drawn from one sample of a study of cytomegalovirus exposure and HLA in healthy donors. Repertoires were generated with immunoSEQ multiplex PCR, while TCRdb's copy carries only in-frame clones and drops some. The data contain approximately 150,000 clones, 72% of them singletons. What was sequenced was PBMCs. The source is a human donor in good health. CDR3s include the opening cysteine and the closing phenylalanine or tryptophan. Fields, in order: clone size, CDR3 length, V gene, J gene, D gene, CDR3 protein, CDR3 DNA. A D gene is named only where the DNA matches it firmly. The size of a clone is reported for some rows only, either as once, few or many, or as a class for expanded clones.

abundance: few
len: 13
v_gene: TRBV6-5
j_gene: TRBJ2-7
d_gene: NA
CDR3aa: CASSYSGGVEQYF
CDR3nt: TGTGCCAGCAGTTACTCAGGAGGGGTCGAGCAGTACTTC

abundance: NA
len: 13
v_gene: TRBV27
j_gene: TRBJ1-2
d_gene: NA
CDR3aa: CASSSGRGHGYTF
CDR3nt: TGTGCCAGCAGTTCAGGGAGGGGCCATGGCTACACCTTC

abundance: once
len: 15
v_gene: TRBV7-2
j_gene: TRBJ2-3
d_gene: TRBD2
CDR3aa: CASTLGGVGTDTQYF
CDR3nt: TGTGCCAGCACCCTCGGGGGGGTAGGGACAGATACGCAGTATTTT

abundance: NA
len: 15
v_gene: TRBV6-6
j_gene: TRBJ2-2
d_gene: NA
CDR3aa: CASSYAAGGTGELFF
CDR3nt: TGTGCCAGCAGTTACGCGGCCGGGGGCACCGGGGAGCTGTTTTTT

abundance: once
len: 17
v_gene: TRBV18
j_gene: TRBJ1-2
d_gene: TRBD1
CDR3aa: CASSPSRDRISNYGYTF
CDR3nt: TGTGCCAGCTCACCATCCCGGGACAGGATTTCTAACTATGGCTACACCTTC

abundance: NA
len: 17
v_gene: TRBV9
j_gene: TRBJ1-3
d_gene: TRBD1
CDR3aa: CASSGSVQGLAGNTIYF
CDR3nt: TGTGCCAGCAGCGGAAGCGTACAGGGGCTAGCTGGAAACACCATATATTTT

abundance: NA
len: 15
v_gene: TRBV18
j_gene: TRBJ1-3
d_gene: NA
CDR3aa: CASSETDDSGNTIYF
CDR3nt: TGTGCCAGCTCAGAGACAGACGACTCTGGAAACACCATATATTTT

abundance: once
len: 16
v_gene: TRBV19
j_gene: TRBJ2-1
d_gene: NA
CDR3aa: CASSIAPQTGYNEQFF
CDR3nt: TGTGCCAGTAGTATAGCCCCCCAGACAGGCTACAATGAGCAGTTCTTC

abundance: NA
len: 15
v_gene: TRBV7-3
j_gene: TRBJ2-2
d_gene: TRBD1
CDR3aa: CASSAGQGAYGELFF
CDR3nt: TGTGCCAGCAGCGCGGGACAGGGGGCGTACGGGGAGCTGTTTTTT

abundance: few
len: 12
v_gene: TRBV6-1
j_gene: TRBJ2-7
d_gene: NA
CDR3aa: CASSNRDTEQYF
CDR3nt: TGTGCCAGCAGTAACCGGGACACCGAGCAGTACTTC

abundance: NA
len: 13
v_gene: TRBV11-2
j_gene: TRBJ2-7
d_gene: NA
CDR3aa: CASSISVTYEQYF
CDR3nt: TGTGCCAGCAGTATAAGCGTCACTTACGAGCAGTACTTC

abundance: NA
len: 16
v_gene: TRBV29-1
j_gene: TRBJ2-7
d_gene: TRBD1
CDR3aa: CSVPSSPGQGGYEQYF
CDR3nt: TGCAGCGTTCCCTCATCCCCGGGACAGGGTGGATACGAGCAGTACTTC

abundance: few
len: 11
v_gene: TRBV20-1
j_gene: TRBJ2-5
d_gene: TRBD1
CDR3aa: CSAGGRETQYF
CDR3nt: TGCAGCGCAGGGGGCCGGGAGACCCAGTACTTC

abundance: NA
len: 14
v_gene: TRBV18
j_gene: TRBJ1-2
d_gene: NA
CDR3aa: CASSPPGSGYGYTF
CDR3nt: TGTGCCAGCTCACCACCCGGCAGCGGCTATGGCTACACCTTC

abundance: NA
len: 17
v_gene: TRBV5-5
j_gene: TRBJ2-2
d_gene: TRBD2
CDR3aa: CASSLRAPQRGTGELFF
CDR3nt: TGTGCCAGCAGCTTGAGGGCACCCCAGCGGGGCACCGGGGAGCTGTTTTTT

abundance: few
len: 14
v_gene: TRBV4-2
j_gene: TRBJ2-5
d_gene: NA
CDR3aa: CASSQEWGRGTQYF
CDR3nt: TGTGCCAGCAGCCAAGAATGGGGCAGGGGAACTCAGTACTTC

abundance: NA
len: 14
v_gene: TRBV6-1
j_gene: TRBJ1-1
d_gene: NA
CDR3aa: CASSKQGGNTEAFF
CDR3nt: TGTGCCAGCAGTAAACAGGGCGGGAACACTGAAGCTTTCTTT

abundance: NA
len: 18
v_gene: TRBV9
j_gene: TRBJ2-2
d_gene: NA
CDR3aa: CASSESNWAGTDTGELFF
CDR3nt: TGTGCCAGCAGCGAGAGTAACTGGGCAGGGACTGACACCGGGGAGCTGTTTTTT

abundance: NA
len: 16
v_gene: TRBV18
j_gene: TRBJ2-3
d_gene: TRBD1
CDR3aa: CASSPPETGVTDTQYF
CDR3nt: TGTGCCAGCTCACCACCGGAGACAGGGGTCACAGATACGCAGTATTTT

abundance: NA
len: 16
v_gene: TRBV7-8
j_gene: TRBJ1-1
d_gene: NA
CDR3aa: CASSRMPGLQNTEAFF
CDR3nt: TGTGCCAGCAGTCGTATGCCGGGACTCCAGAACACTGAAGCTTTCTTT

abundance: NA
len: 14
v_gene: TRBV27
j_gene: TRBJ2-7
d_gene: TRBD2
CDR3aa: CASSFLAGDDEQYF
CDR3nt: TGTGCCAGCAGTTTCTTAGCGGGGGACGACGAGCAGTACTTC

abundance: NA
len: 17
v_gene: TRBV9
j_gene: TRBJ2-3
d_gene: TRBD2
CDR3aa: CASSVHTLAGAKDTQYF
CDR3nt: TGTGCCAGCAGCGTACACACCTTAGCGGGGGCTAAGGATACGCAGTATTTT

abundance: few
len: 13
v_gene: TRBV5-4
j_gene: TRBJ2-5
d_gene: NA
CDR3aa: CASSLVQGETQYF
CDR3nt: TGTGCCAGCAGCTTGGTTCAGGGCGAGACCCAGTACTTC

abundance: few
len: 15
v_gene: TRBV27
j_gene: TRBJ1-6
d_gene: TRBD1
CDR3aa: CASTTWGQPNSPLHF
CDR3nt: TGTGCCAGCACCACTTGGGGACAGCCTAATTCACCCCTCCACTTT

abundance: once
len: 16
v_gene: TRBV5-1
j_gene: TRBJ2-1
d_gene: TRBD2
CDR3aa: CASSQGAGVSYNEQFF
CDR3nt: TGCGCCAGCAGCCAAGGGGCGGGGGTCTCCTACAATGAGCAGTTCTTC

abundance: few
len: 15
v_gene: TRBV5-1
j_gene: TRBJ2-3
d_gene: TRBD2
CDR3aa: CASSLDGGSTDTQYF
CDR3nt: TGCGCCAGCAGCTTAGACGGGGGGAGCACAGATACGCAGTATTTT

abundance: NA
len: 17
v_gene: TRBV7-2
j_gene: TRBJ2-5
d_gene: TRBD2
CDR3aa: CASSRGVAGLPAETQYF
CDR3nt: TGTGCCAGCAGCCGGGGGGTAGCGGGCCTCCCGGCGGAGACCCAGTACTTC

abundance: NA
len: 14
v_gene: TRBV7-9
j_gene: TRBJ2-7
d_gene: NA
CDR3aa: CASSLAARGGEQYF
CDR3nt: TGTGCCAGCAGCTTAGCTGCCAGGGGTGGCGAGCAGTACTTC

abundance: NA
len: 14
v_gene: TRBV7-9
j_gene: TRBJ2-2
d_gene: NA
CDR3aa: CASSPAEGAGELFF
CDR3nt: TGTGCCAGCAGCCCGGCAGAAGGAGCCGGGGAGCTGTTTTTT

abundance: few
len: 13
v_gene: TRBV6-1
j_gene: TRBJ2-5
d_gene: NA
CDR3aa: CASTGVFQETQYF
CDR3nt: TGTGCCAGCACGGGGGTCTTCCAAGAGACCCAGTACTTC

abundance: NA
len: 16
v_gene: TRBV4-2
j_gene: TRBJ1-5
d_gene: TRBD1
CDR3aa: CASSQDSTGGNQPQHF
CDR3nt: TGTGCCAGCAGCCAAGATTCGACAGGGGGCAATCAGCCCCAGCATTTT

abundance: once
len: 13
v_gene: TRBV10-3
j_gene: TRBJ2-7
d_gene: NA
CDR3aa: CAISESEGGEQYF
CDR3nt: TGTGCCATCAGTGAGTCTGAAGGGGGCGAGCAGTACTTC

abundance: NA
len: 11
v_gene: TRBV7-9
j_gene: TRBJ2-7
d_gene: NA
CDR3aa: CASSPGYEQYF
CDR3nt: TGTGCCAGCAGTCCCGGCTACGAGCAGTACTTC

abundance: NA
len: 14
v_gene: TRBV5-1
j_gene: TRBJ2-5
d_gene: TRBD1
CDR3aa: CASSSGTGGETQYF
CDR3nt: TGCGCCAGCAGCTCCGGGACAGGGGGGGAGACCCAGTACTTC

abundance: NA
len: 14
v_gene: TRBV19
j_gene: TRBJ1-5
d_gene: NA
CDR3aa: CASKAGMRNQPQHF
CDR3nt: TGTGCCAGTAAGGCCGGGATGCGCAATCAGCCCCAGCATTTT

abundance: NA
len: 13
v_gene: TRBV7-2
j_gene: TRBJ2-3
d_gene: NA
CDR3aa: CAIPLGGGDTQYF
CDR3nt: TGTGCCATACCTTTAGGGGGGGGAGATACGCAGTATTTT

abundance: NA
len: 17
v_gene: TRBV5-6
j_gene: TRBJ2-7
d_gene: NA
CDR3aa: CASSLFSGIDSPYEQYF
CDR3nt: TGTGCCAGCAGCTTGTTTAGCGGCATCGACAGTCCCTACGAGCAGTACTTC

abundance: NA
len: 14
v_gene: TRBV6-1
j_gene: TRBJ2-5
d_gene: NA
CDR3aa: CASSGGGAQETQYF
CDR3nt: TGTGCCAGCAGTGGGGGGGGCGCCCAAGAGACCCAGTACTTC

abundance: NA
len: 14
v_gene: TRBV29-1
j_gene: TRBJ1-2
d_gene: TRBD1
CDR3aa: CSVEAGQGLYGYTF
CDR3nt: TGCAGCGTTGAAGCGGGACAGGGTTTGTATGGCTACACCTTC

abundance: NA
len: 13
v_gene: TRBV11-3
j_gene: TRBJ2-5
d_gene: NA
CDR3aa: CASSSRSGETQYF
CDR3nt: TGTGCCAGCAGCTCCCGCTCAGGGGAGACCCAGTACTTC

abundance: NA
len: 13
v_gene: TRBV7-3
j_gene: TRBJ2-1
d_gene: TRBD2
CDR3aa: CASSLAGGNEQFF
CDR3nt: TGTGCCAGCAGCTTAGCGGGGGGGAATGAGCAGTTCTTC

abundance: NA
len: 14
v_gene: TRBV7-9
j_gene: TRBJ1-1
d_gene: NA
CDR3aa: CASSRLLGGTEAFF
CDR3nt: TGTGCCAGCAGCCGATTGTTAGGGGGCACTGAAGCTTTCTTT

abundance: NA
len: 15
v_gene: TRBV7-2
j_gene: TRBJ1-1
d_gene: NA
CDR3aa: CASSPPSGLWTEAFF
CDR3nt: TGTGCCAGCAGCCCACCTTCAGGGTTGTGGACTGAAGCTTTCTTT

abundance: NA
len: 15
v_gene: TRBV5-1
j_gene: TRBJ2-7
d_gene: TRBD1
CDR3aa: CASSLISGGDYEQYF
CDR3nt: TGCGCCAGCAGCTTGATTTCAGGGGGAGACTACGAGCAGTACTTC

abundance: NA
len: 15
v_gene: TRBV6-6
j_gene: TRBJ2-5
d_gene: TRBD1
CDR3aa: CASSPSRDRQETQYF
CDR3nt: TGTGCCAGCAGCCCCTCCCGGGACAGACAAGAGACCCAGTACTTC

abundance: few
len: 15
v_gene: TRBV6-1
j_gene: TRBJ2-5
d_gene: NA
CDR3aa: CASRKDRVGQETQYF
CDR3nt: TGTGCCAGCAGAAAAGACAGAGTGGGTCAAGAGACCCAGTACTTC

abundance: NA
len: 14
v_gene: TRBV5-4
j_gene: TRBJ2-7
d_gene: NA
CDR3aa: CASSPAGTTYEQYF
CDR3nt: TGTGCCAGCAGCCCCGCCGGGACAACCTACGAGCAGTACTTC

abundance: NA
len: 17
v_gene: TRBV5-6
j_gene: TRBJ1-2
d_gene: NA
CDR3aa: CASSLESGLLSDYGYTF
CDR3nt: TGTGCCAGCAGCTTGGAATCAGGTCTTCTATCTGACTATGGCTACACCTTC

abundance: NA
len: 15
v_gene: TRBV6-5
j_gene: TRBJ1-5
d_gene: NA
CDR3aa: CASSYNTGHPQPQHF
CDR3nt: TGTGCCAGCAGTTACAACACAGGGCATCCCCAGCCCCAGCATTTT

abundance: NA
len: 15
v_gene: TRBV6-4
j_gene: TRBJ1-2
d_gene: TRBD1
CDR3aa: CASSESTGPNYGYTF
CDR3nt: TGTGCCAGCAGTGAGTCGACAGGGCCTAACTATGGCTACACCTTC

abundance: NA
len: 14
v_gene: TRBV2
j_gene: TRBJ2-2
d_gene: TRBD1
CDR3aa: CASSGTVNTGELFF
CDR3nt: TGTGCTAGCTCCGGGACAGTAAACACCGGGGAGCTGTTTTTT

abundance: NA
len: 16
v_gene: TRBV5-5
j_gene: TRBJ2-7
d_gene: TRBD1
CDR3aa: CASSLGEGTGLNEQYF
CDR3nt: TGTGCCAGCAGCTTGGGGGAGGGGACAGGGTTGAACGAGCAGTACTTC

abundance: NA
len: 11
v_gene: TRBV6-6
j_gene: TRBJ1-2
d_gene: NA
CDR3aa: CASSRDSGYTF
CDR3nt: TGTGCCAGCAGTCGTGACAGTGGCTACACCTTC

abundance: few
len: 16
v_gene: TRBV11-1
j_gene: TRBJ2-1
d_gene: NA
CDR3aa: CASSPRRGGAYNEQFF
CDR3nt: TGTGCCAGCAGCCCCAGGAGGGGGGGCGCCTACAATGAGCAGTTCTTC

abundance: NA
len: 14
v_gene: TRBV18
j_gene: TRBJ2-7
d_gene: TRBD1
CDR3aa: CASSPGTDSYEQYF
CDR3nt: TGTGCCAGCTCACCCGGGACAGACTCCTACGAGCAGTACTTC

abundance: NA
len: 15
v_gene: TRBV29-1
j_gene: TRBJ2-5
d_gene: NA
CDR3aa: CSVGPMLQGQETQYF
CDR3nt: TGCAGCGTTGGCCCGATGTTGCAGGGGCAAGAGACCCAGTACTTC

abundance: NA
len: 11
v_gene: TRBV10-2
j_gene: TRBJ1-1
d_gene: NA
CDR3aa: CASSLGTEAFF
CDR3nt: TGCGCCAGCAGTCTCGGGACTGAAGCTTTCTTT

abundance: NA
len: 17
v_gene: TRBV4-3
j_gene: TRBJ2-7
d_gene: TRBD1
CDR3aa: CASSLFTQGQGSYEQYF
CDR3nt: TGCGCCAGCAGCCTGTTTACGCAGGGACAGGGCTCCTACGAGCAGTACTTC

abundance: NA
len: 14
v_gene: TRBV2
j_gene: TRBJ1-2
d_gene: NA
CDR3aa: CASSEEVSVYGYTF
CDR3nt: TGTGCCAGCAGTGAAGAGGTTAGCGTCTATGGCTACACCTTC